The 15 T cell receptor beta chains presented below share a single source sample, sequenced in a study of radiotherapy plus CTLA-4 blockade in lung cancer listed by TCRdb under 2018. Library preparation was by the immunoSEQ multiplex PCR assay. TCRdb carries this immuneACCESS record with in-frame sequences only. Its versions omit some clonotypes, under half of them owing to an unresolved V gene in the studies checked, with the rest unexplained. The sample profile shows approximately 81,000 clones; 78% of them were found once. The ten most abundant clones make up less than 4% of the sample. The sequences come from peripheral blood, collected from a patient treated with radiotherapy plus ipilimumab. These receptors originate from a human donor with non-small cell lung cancer who had a partial response to radiotherapy plus ipilimumab. Some clones in this sample may be carry-over from other donors' samples.

Remarks on this clone: This specimen includes other DNA sequences encoding the same CDR3. The V gene is TRBV11-3, the J gene TRBJ1-6; D perhaps matches TRBD1 (6 bases). V lost 5 bases, J lost 9 bases, and 14 bases lay in between. Per germline, CDR1 SGHNT and CDR2 YENEEA. The CDR3 consists of 14 residues. CDR3 amino acids: CASSPYRESSPLHF. The CDR3, as DNA: TGTGCCAGCAGCCCTTACAGGGAGTCTTCACCCCTCCACTTT.

The chain links TRBV19 to TRBJ1-5, with D unclear. The CDR3 length is 12 residues. The V and J ends lost 7 bases and 7 bases respectively, with 11 bases between them. The germline V gene encodes CDR1 LNHDA and CDR2 SQIVND (reference sequence). The CDR3 sequence: CASKTSRQPQHF. CDR3 in DNA: TGTGCCAGTAAAACATCTCGACAGCCCCAGCATTTT.

The chain employs TRBV30 and TRBJ1-2, with D hard to call. Germline V gene sequence: CDR1 GTSNPN, CDR2 SVGIG (reference sequence). V was trimmed by 3 bases and J by 3 bases, leaving 17 bases between them. The CDR3 totals 15 residues. The CDR3 DNA reads as TGTGCCTGGAGCGACGGGGTTCTCGCTTACTATGGCTACACCTTC. This gives the protein CAWSDGVLAYYGYTF.

The chain links TRBV29-1 to TRBJ1-1; D might be TRBD1 (5 bases). This CDR3 has 13 amino acids. From germline, CDR1 is SQVTM and CDR2 ANQGSEA. Trimming removed 4 bases at V and 0 bases at J, with 9 bases between. The CDR3 DNA sequence: TGCAGCGTTGTATCGGGGGTGAACACTGAAGCTTTCTTT. Its protein product is CSVVSGVNTEAFF.

The V and J genes are TRBV7-2 and TRBJ2-1; D gene unclear. V lost 3 bases and J lost 9, with 12 bases in between. The germline V gene has CDR1 SGHTA and CDR2 FQGNSA. This CDR3 has 13 amino acids. CDR3 residues: CASSFLDRSEQFF. CDR3 coding DNA: TGTGCCAGCAGCTTCCTAGATCGGAGTGAGCAGTTCTTC.

The V and J genes are TRBV7-2 and TRBJ2-1; 8 bases match TRBD2. In germline, CDR1 is SGHTA, CDR2 FQGNSA. Trimming removed 1 base from V and 2 bases from J; junction bases left unmatched: 1. The CDR3 sequence is 15 residues long. DNA of the CDR3: TGTGCCAGCAGCTTAGGAGCGGGGGCCTACAATGAGCAGTTCTTC. Residues: CASSLGAGAYNEQFF.

This chain joins TRBV7-9 and TRBJ1-2, with 10 bases identical to TRBD1. This CDR3 contains 16 residues. Germline V CDR1 and CDR2: SEHNR, FQNEAQ (reference sequence). J gave up 3 bases and V 4 bases, and 8 bases lay outside the gene matches. For the CDR3, the DNA is TGTGCCAGCAGCTCCGCGAGGGACAGGGGATACTATGGCTACACCTTC. Amino acids: CASSSARDRGYYGYTF.

This clone was observed a single time. The CDR3 bases are TGTGCCAGCAGCTTAGGGGACAGGGTCCGCACTGAAGCTTTCTTT. As protein: CASSLGDRVRTEAFF. The V and J genes are TRBV7-2 and TRBJ1-1; 9 bases match TRBD1. V lost 1 base to trimming and J lost 4 bases; unmatched junction nucleotides: 4. The length of the CDR3 is 15 residues. Germline CDR1 reads SGHTA; CDR2 reads FQGNSA.

The rearrangement joins TRBV6-5 to TRBJ1-4; D is possibly TRBD1 (5 bases). Germline lookup yields CDR1 MNHEY and CDR2 SVGAGI. Trimming took off 2 bases at V and 6 bases at J, with 7 bases between the two ends. The CDR3 totals 13 residues. The CDR3 loop is CASSYRGDEKLFF. CDR3 nucleotides: TGTGCCAGCAGTTACAGGGGTGATGAAAAACTGTTTTTT.

This sequence joins TRBV9 and TRBJ2-7; D is unclear. The CDR3 extends over 14 amino acids. CDR1 SGDLS and CDR2 YYNGEE come from the germline V gene. The ends were cut back, 0 bases at V and 1 base at J, with 8 bases in the middle. The CDR3 here is CASSVVPGSYEQYF. The CDR3 DNA reads as TGTGCCAGCAGCGTAGTCCCAGGATCCTACGAGCAGTACTTC.

This chain connects TRBV7-2 to TRBJ1-1, with a tentative D call TRBD1 (5 bases). Between the trimmed V and J ends, which lost 3 bases and 1 base, there was a span of 24 bases. The CDR3 loop spans 19 amino acids. Germline loops: CDR1 SGHTA, CDR2 FQGNSA. The CDR3 reads CASSFAYGRRGRANTEAFF. The CDR3 DNA follows: TGTGCCAGCAGCTTCGCGTACGGCAGAAGGGGTAGGGCGAACACTGAAGCTTTCTTT.

The chain links TRBV5-1 to TRBJ1-4; D unresolved. The CDR3 has 18 amino acids. Germline V lookup: CDR1 SGHRS, CDR2 YFSETQ. Trimming took 1 base from V and 3 from J, leaving 19 bases between them. CDR3: CASSLSSPTTNANEKLFF. The CDR3 coding sequence is TGCGCCAGCAGCTTGTCTAGCCCCACGACGAATGCTAATGAAAAACTGTTTTTT.

The chain recombines TRBV4-3 with TRBJ2-7, with 7 bases that match TRBD1. CDR1 and CDR2 from the germline V gene are LGHNA and YSLEER. V shed 4 bases, J shed 7 bases, and the junction held 13 bases outside the gene matches. The CDR3 spans 15 residues. DNA for the CDR3: TGCGCCAGCAGCCCCGCAAGGGACAGAGGTACGGAGCAGTACTTC. This sequence encodes CASSPARDRGTEQYF.

V gene TRBV7-8 combines with J gene TRBJ1-2; 9 positions match TRBD1. The V gene end was trimmed by 4 bases and the J gene end by 4 bases; junction bases not matched to a gene: 4. Germline V lookup: CDR1 SGHVS, CDR2 FQNEAQ. This CDR3 is built from 14 residues. CDR3 nucleotides: TGTGCCAGCAGCTCTACAGGGGGCAGCTATGGCTACACCTTC. Protein product: CASSSTGGSYGYTF.

The chain couples TRBV4-1 to TRBJ1-4, with 7 bases matching TRBD1. V lost 5 bases and J lost 7; bases outside the gene matches: 13. Germline-derived CDR1 and CDR2 are MGHRA and YSYEKL. CDR3 length equals 16 residues. CDR3 DNA: TGCGCCAGCAGCACCCTCCCCCAGGGGGGAGGTGAAAAACTGTTTTTT. It specifies CASSTLPQGGGEKLFF.